These 10 T cell receptor beta chains were sequenced from one sample in a study of cytotoxic CD8 clonotypes in ibrutinib-treated CLL. Sequenced by immunoSEQ multiplex PCR; TCRdb stores in-frame clones only, minus some. The sample has roughly 130,000 clones, 79% seen once. Source: PBMCs, taken after 12 months of ibrutinib treatment. These receptor sequences come from a human donor with chronic lymphocytic leukemia.

The chain employs TRBV4-3 and TRBJ2-3; D not certain. This CDR3 is 15 amino acids long. Trimming removed 0 bases from V and 2 bases from J, with 9 bases in between. Germline V gene data show CDR1 as LGHNA and CDR2 as YSLEER. CDR3 nucleotides: TGCGCCAGCAGCCAAGATAGCAGATACACAGATACGCAGTATTTT. Translated: CASSQDSRYTDTQYF.

The count of this clone is one. At one boundary the junction diverges from the germline segment, which might be a read error. Other nucleotide sequences in the sample specify the same CDR3. This chain joins TRBV6-5 and TRBJ2-3; no definite D call. The germline gives CDR1 MNHEY, CDR2 SVGAGI. The CDR3 has 16 amino acids. The chain's CDR3 is CASSYFGPSHTDTQYF. Written as DNA, the CDR3 is TGTGCCAGCAGTTACTTTGGACCCAGCCATACAGATACACAGTATTTT.

The J gene is TRBJ2-7, the V gene TRBV2; 11 bases fit TRBD1. This CDR3 region has 14 residues. V lost 4 bases to trimming and J lost 6 bases; unmatched junction nucleotides: 5. Germline loops: CDR1 SNHLY, CDR2 FYNNEI. The CDR3 protein is CASSVGTGGSEQYF. Here the CDR3 DNA reads TGTGCCAGCAGTGTGGGGACAGGGGGTTCCGAGCAGTACTTC.

The sample holds a few counts of this clone. V usage is TRBV27 and J usage is TRBJ2-7; 8 nucleotides agree with TRBD1. CDR1 MNHEY and CDR2 SMNVEV come from the germline V gene (reference sequence). The J segment lost 6 bases and the V segment lost 3 bases, leaving 7 bases of the junction unmatched. This CDR3 is built from 14 residues. Here the CDR3 reads CASSFGQGAAEQYF. CDR3 DNA: TGTGCCAGCAGTTTCGGGCAGGGGGCCGCCGAGCAGTACTTC.

The rearrangement joins TRBV10-3 to TRBJ2-4, with TRBD2 identical over 7 bases. Germline CDR1 ENHRY, CDR2 SYGVKD. There are 17 residues in the CDR3. The junction had 8 bases not matched to a gene; V was cut back by 0 bases and J by 3 bases. The CDR3 nucleotides read TGTGCCATCAGTGAGTCTGTGATGGCGGGGGTCAAAAACATTCAGTACTTC. Its protein product is CAISESVMAGVKNIQYF.

The J gene is TRBJ1-1, the V gene TRBV15; 8 nucleotides agree with TRBD1. The CDR3 runs 19 residues. Germline V gene sequence: CDR1 LNHNV, CDR2 YYDKDF (reference sequence). J gave up 6 bases and V 1 base, and 19 bases lay outside the gene matches. CDR3 residues: CATSRGTGSLSPHGAEAFF. The CDR3 DNA follows: TGTGCCACCAGCAGAGGGACAGGGAGCTTATCCCCCCACGGGGCTGAAGCTTTCTTT.

The V gene is TRBV29-1, the J gene TRBJ2-1, with D hard to call. The CDR3 is 13 residues long. With 5 bases removed from V and 7 bases from J, the gap between germline ends came to 15 bases. Germline CDR1 and CDR2: SQVTM and ANQGSEA. CDR3 DNA sequence: TGCAGCGTTCCCAGAGTCGGTCAAAATGAGCAGTTCTTC. This gives the protein CSVPRVGQNEQFF.

The gene calls are TRBV6-5 and TRBJ2-3; D remains unclear. Trimming shortened V by 0 bases and J by 1 base, and 8 bases separated the two germline ends. Germline V gene lookup returns CDR1 MNHEY and CDR2 SVGAGI. There are 15 residues in the CDR3. This CDR3 reads CASSYSVWGTDTQYF. DNA of the CDR3: TGTGCCAGCAGTTACTCTGTTTGGGGCACAGATACGCAGTATTTT.

J is TRBJ2-1 and V is TRBV10-3, with D unclear. Germline V gene data show CDR1 as ENHRY and CDR2 as SYGVKD. The CDR3 is 14 amino acids. Trimming took 0 bases from V and 6 from J, leaving 9 bases between them. The CDR3 coding sequence is TGTGCCATCAGTGAGTCTAGGGCCGTCAATGAGCAGTTCTTC. This sequence encodes CAISESRAVNEQFF.

This clone was counted only a few times. The chain joins TRBV28 to TRBJ1-5, with no clear D. Germline V gene lookup returns CDR1 MDHEN and CDR2 SYDVKM. CDR3 length: 13 amino acids. The V end lost 8 bases, the J end lost 0 bases, and 8 bases lay between the germline ends. CDR3 sequence (DNA): TGTGCCAGCTCGTCCTTTAGCAATCAGCCCCAGCATTTT. Amino acids: CASSSFSNQPQHF.